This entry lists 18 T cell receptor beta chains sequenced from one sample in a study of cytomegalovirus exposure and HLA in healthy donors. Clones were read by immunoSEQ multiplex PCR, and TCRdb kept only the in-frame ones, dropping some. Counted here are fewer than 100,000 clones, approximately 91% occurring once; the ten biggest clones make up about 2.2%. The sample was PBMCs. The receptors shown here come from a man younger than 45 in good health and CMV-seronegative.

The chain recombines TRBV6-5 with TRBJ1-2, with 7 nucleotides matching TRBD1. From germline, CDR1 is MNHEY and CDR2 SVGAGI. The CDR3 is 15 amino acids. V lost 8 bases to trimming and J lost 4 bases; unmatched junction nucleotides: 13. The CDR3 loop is CASRLTKQGSYGYTF. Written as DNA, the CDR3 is TGTGCCAGCCGCCTTACCAAACAGGGGAGCTATGGCTACACCTTC.

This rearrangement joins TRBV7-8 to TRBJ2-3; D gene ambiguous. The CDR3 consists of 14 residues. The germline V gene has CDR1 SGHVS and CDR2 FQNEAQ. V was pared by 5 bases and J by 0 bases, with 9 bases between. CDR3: CASSLGPSTDTQYF. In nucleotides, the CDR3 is TGTGCCAGCAGCCTAGGGCCGAGCACAGATACGCAGTATTTT. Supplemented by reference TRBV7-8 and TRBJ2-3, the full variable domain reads GAGVSQSPRYKVAKRGQDVALRCDPISGHVSLFWYQQALGQGPEFLTYFQNEAQLDKSGLPSDRFFAERPEGSVSTLKIQRTQQEDSAVYLCASSLGPSTDTQYFGPGTRLTVL.

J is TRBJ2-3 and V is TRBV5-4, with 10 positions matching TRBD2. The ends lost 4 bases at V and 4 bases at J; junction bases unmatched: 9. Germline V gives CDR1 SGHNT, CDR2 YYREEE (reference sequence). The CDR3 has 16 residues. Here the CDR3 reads CASSPRVAGGPDTQYF. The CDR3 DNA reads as TGTGCCAGCAGCCCCCGAGTAGCGGGAGGTCCAGATACGCAGTATTTT. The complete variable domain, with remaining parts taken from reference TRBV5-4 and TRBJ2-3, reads ETGVTQSPTHLIKTRGQQVTLRCSSQSGHNTVSWYQQALGQGPQFIFQYYREEENGRGNFPPRFSGLQFPNYSSELNVNALELDDSALYLCASSPRVAGGPDTQYFGPGTRLTVL.

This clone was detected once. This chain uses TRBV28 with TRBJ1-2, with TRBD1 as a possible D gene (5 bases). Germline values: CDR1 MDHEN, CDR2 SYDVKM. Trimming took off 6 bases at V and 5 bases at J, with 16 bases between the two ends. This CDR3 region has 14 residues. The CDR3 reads CASRDFGHLYGYTF. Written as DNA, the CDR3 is TGTGCCAGCAGAGACTTCGGACACTTATATGGCTACACCTTC.

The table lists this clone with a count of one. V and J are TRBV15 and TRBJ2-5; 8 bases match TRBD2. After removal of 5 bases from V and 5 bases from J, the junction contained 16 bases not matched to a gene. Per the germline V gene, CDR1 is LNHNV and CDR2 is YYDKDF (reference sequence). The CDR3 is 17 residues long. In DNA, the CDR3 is TGTGCCACCAGCCTTCCTTCTCGGGGGGGCCATGGGGAGACCCAGTACTTC. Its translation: CATSLPSRGGHGETQYF.

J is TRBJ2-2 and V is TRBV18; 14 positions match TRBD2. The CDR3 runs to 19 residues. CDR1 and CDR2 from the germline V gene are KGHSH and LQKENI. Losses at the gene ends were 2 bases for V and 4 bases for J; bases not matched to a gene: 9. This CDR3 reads CASSPFPGLAGELTGELFF. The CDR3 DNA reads TGTGCCAGCTCACCATTCCCGGGACTAGCGGGAGAGCTCACCGGGGAGCTGTTTTTT.

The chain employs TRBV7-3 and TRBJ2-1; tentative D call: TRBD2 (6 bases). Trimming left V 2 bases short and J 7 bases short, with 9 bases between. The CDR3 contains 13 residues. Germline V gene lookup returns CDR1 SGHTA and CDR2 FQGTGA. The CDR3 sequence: CASSLGLANEQFF. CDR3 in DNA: TGTGCCAGCAGCTTAGGGCTAGCGAATGAGCAGTTCTTC.

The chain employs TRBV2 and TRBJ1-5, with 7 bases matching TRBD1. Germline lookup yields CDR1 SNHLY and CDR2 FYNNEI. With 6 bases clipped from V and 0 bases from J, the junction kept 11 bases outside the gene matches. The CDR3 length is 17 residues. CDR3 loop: CASRYDRAGYSNQPQHF. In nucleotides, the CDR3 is TGTGCCAGCAGATACGACAGGGCGGGTTATAGCAATCAGCCCCAGCATTTT.

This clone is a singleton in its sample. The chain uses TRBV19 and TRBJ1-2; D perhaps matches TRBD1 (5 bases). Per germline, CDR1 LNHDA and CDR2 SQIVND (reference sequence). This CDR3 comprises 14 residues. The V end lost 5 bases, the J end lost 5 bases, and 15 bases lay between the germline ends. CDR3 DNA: TGTGCCAGTAGTCCCAGGGTGACAGAGTATGGCTACACCTTC. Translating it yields CASSPRVTEYGYTF.

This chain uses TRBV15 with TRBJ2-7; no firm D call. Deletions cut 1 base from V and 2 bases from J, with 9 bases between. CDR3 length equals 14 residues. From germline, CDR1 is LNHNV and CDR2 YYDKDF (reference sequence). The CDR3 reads CATSRGSITYEQYF. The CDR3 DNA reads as TGTGCCACCAGCAGAGGCTCTATTACCTACGAGCAGTACTTC.

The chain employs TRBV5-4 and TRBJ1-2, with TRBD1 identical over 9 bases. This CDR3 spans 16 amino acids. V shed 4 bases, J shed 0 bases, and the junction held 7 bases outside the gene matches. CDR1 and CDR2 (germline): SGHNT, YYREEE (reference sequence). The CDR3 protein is CASSLGGTGSNYGYTF. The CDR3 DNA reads TGTGCCAGCAGCCTCGGAGGGACAGGGTCTAACTATGGCTACACCTTC.

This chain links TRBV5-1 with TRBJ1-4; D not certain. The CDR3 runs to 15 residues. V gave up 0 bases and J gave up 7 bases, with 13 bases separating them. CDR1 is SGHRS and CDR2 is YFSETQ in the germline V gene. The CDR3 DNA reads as TGCGCCAGCAGCTTGGCCCGCGGGATAGGTGAAAAACTGTTTTTT. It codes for CASSLARGIGEKLFF. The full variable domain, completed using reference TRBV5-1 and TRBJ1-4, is KAGVTQTPRYLIKTRGQQVTLSCSPISGHRSVSWYQQTPGQGLQFLFEYFSETQRNKGNFPGRFSGRQFSNSRSEMNVSTLELGDSALYLCASSLARGIGEKLFFGSGTQLSVL.

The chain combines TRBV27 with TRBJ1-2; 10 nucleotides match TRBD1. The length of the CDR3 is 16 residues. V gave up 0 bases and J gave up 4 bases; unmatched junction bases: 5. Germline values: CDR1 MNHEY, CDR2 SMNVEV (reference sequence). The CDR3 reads CASSLSRTGGGYGYTF. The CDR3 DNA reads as TGTGCCAGCAGTTTATCTAGGACAGGGGGTGGCTATGGCTACACCTTC.

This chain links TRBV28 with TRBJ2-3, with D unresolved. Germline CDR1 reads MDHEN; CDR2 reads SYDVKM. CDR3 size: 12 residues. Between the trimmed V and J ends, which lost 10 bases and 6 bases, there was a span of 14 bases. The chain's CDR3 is CATAYPGDTQYF. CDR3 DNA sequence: TGTGCCACCGCGTATCCGGGTGATACGCAGTATTTT. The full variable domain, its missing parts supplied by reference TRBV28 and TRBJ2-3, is DVKVTQSSRYLVKRTGEKVFLECVQDMDHENMFWYRQDPGLGLRLIYFSYDVKMKEKGDIPEGYSVSREKKERFSLILESASTNQTSMYLCATAYPGDTQYFGPGTRLTVL.

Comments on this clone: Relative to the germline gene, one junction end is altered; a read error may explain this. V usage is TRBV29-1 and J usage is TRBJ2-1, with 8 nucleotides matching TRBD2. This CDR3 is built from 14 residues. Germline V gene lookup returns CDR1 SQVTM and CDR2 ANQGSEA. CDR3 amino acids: CSVVGGRSSNEQFF. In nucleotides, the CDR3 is TGCAGCGTTGTGGGCGGGAGGTCCTCCAATGAGCAGTTCTTC.

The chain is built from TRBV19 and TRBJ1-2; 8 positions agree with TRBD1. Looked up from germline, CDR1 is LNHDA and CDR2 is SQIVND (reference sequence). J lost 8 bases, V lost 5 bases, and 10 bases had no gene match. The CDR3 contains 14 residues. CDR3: CASSLGQGAGGYTF. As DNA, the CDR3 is TGTGCCAGTAGTTTAGGACAGGGAGCAGGCGGCTACACCTTC.

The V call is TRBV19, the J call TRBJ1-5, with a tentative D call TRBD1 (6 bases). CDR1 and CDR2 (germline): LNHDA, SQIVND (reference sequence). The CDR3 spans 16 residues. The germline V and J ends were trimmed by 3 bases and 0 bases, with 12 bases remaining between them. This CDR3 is CASSISAGDSNQPQHF. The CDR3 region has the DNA TGTGCCAGTAGTATCTCCGCAGGGGATAGCAATCAGCCCCAGCATTTT. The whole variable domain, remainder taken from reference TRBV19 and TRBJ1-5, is DGGITQSPKYLFRKEGQNVTLSCEQNLNHDAMYWYRQDPGQGLRLIYYSQIVNDFQKGDIAEGYSVSREKKESFPLTVTSAQKNPTAFYLCASSISAGDSNQPQHFGDGTRLSIL.

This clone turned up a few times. In DNA, the CDR3 is TGTGCCAGCAGTCGGACAAGCACCGGGGAGCTGTTTTTT. Translating gives CASSRTSTGELFF. The chain uses TRBV6-5 and TRBJ2-2; maybe TRBD1 (5 bases). Germline V gene sequence: CDR1 MNHEY, CDR2 SVGAGI. This CDR3 contains 13 residues. With 5 bases removed from V and 4 bases from J, the gap between germline ends came to 8 bases.